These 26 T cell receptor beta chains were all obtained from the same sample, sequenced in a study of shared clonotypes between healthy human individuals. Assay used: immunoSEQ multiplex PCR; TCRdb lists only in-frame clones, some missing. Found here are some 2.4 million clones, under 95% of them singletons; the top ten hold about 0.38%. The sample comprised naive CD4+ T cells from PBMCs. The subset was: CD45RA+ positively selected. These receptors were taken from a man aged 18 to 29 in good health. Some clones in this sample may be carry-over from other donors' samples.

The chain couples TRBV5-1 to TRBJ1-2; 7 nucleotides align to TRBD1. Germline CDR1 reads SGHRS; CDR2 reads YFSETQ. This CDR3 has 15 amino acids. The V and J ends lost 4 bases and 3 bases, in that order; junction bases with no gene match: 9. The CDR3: CASSLGTERDYGYTF. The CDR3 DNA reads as TGCGCCAGCAGCCTAGGGACAGAAAGGGACTATGGCTACACCTTC.

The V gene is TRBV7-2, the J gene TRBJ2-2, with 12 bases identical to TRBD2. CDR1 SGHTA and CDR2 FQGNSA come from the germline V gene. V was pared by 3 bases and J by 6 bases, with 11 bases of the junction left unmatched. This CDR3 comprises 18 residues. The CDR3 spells CASSFRISSGRAPGELFF. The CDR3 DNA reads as TGTGCCAGCAGCTTCCGAATCTCTAGCGGGAGGGCCCCCGGGGAGCTGTTTTTT. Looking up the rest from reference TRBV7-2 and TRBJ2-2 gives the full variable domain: GAGVSQSPSNKVTEKGKDVELRCDPISGHTALYWYRQSLGQGLEFLIYFQGNSAPDKSGLPSDRFSAERTGGSVSTLTIQRTQQEDSAVYLCASSFRISSGRAPGELFFGEGSRLTVL.

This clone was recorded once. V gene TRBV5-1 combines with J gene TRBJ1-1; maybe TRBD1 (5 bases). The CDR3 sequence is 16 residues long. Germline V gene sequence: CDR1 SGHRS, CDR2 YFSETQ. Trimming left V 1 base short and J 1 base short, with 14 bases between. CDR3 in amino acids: CASSLIPGRRNTEAFF. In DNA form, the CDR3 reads TGCGCCAGCAGCTTGATCCCAGGGAGACGGAACACTGAAGCTTTCTTT.

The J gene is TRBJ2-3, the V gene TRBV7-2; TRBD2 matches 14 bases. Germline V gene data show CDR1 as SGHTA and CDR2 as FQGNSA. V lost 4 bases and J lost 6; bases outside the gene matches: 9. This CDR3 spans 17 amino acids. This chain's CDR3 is CASSSSGTSGSWDTQYF. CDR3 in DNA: TGTGCCAGCAGCTCCTCCGGGACTAGCGGGAGTTGGGATACGCAGTATTTT. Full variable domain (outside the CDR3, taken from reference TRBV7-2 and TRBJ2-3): GAGVSQSPSNKVTEKGKDVELRCDPISGHTALYWYRQSLGQGLEFLIYFQGNSAPDKSGLPSDRFSAERTGGSVSTLTIQRTQQEDSAVYLCASSSSGTSGSWDTQYFGPGTRLTVL.

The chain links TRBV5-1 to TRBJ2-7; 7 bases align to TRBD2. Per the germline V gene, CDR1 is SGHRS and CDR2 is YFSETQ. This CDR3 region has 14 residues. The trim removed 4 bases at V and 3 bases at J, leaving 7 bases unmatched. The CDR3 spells CASSEQGEGYEQYF. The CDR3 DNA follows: TGCGCCAGCAGCGAACAAGGGGAGGGCTACGAGCAGTACTTC.

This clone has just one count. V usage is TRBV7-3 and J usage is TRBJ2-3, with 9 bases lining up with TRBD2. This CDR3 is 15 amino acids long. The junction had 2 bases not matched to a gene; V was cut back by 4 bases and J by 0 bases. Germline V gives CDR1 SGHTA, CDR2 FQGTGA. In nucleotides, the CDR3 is TGTGCCAGCAGCTCCGGACTAGCGAGCACAGATACGCAGTATTTT. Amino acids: CASSSGLASTDTQYF. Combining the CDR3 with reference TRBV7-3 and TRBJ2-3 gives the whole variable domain GAGVSQTPSNKVTEKGKYVELRCDPISGHTALYWYRQSLGQGPEFLIYFQGTGAADDSGLPNDRFFAVRPEGSVSTLKIQRTERGDSAVYLCASSSGLASTDTQYFGPGTRLTVL.

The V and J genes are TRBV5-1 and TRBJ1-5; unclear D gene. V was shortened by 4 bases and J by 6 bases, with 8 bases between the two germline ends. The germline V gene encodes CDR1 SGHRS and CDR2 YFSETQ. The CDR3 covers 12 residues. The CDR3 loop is CASSVEGQPQHF. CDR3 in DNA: TGCGCCAGCAGCGTGGAGGGTCAGCCCCAGCATTTT.

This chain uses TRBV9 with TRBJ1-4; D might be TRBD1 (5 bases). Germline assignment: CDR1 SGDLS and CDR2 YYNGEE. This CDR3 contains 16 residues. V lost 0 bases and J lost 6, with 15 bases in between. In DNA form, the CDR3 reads TGTGCCAGCAGCGTAGCTTTGGGATCACAGGATGAAAAACTGTTTTTT. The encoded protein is CASSVALGSQDEKLFF.

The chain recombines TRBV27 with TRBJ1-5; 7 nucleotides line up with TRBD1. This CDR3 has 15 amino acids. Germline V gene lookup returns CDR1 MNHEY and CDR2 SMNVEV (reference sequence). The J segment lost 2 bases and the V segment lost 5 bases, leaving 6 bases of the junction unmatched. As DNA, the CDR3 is TGTGCCAGCAGTGTTGACAGGGACGGCAATCAGCCCCAGCATTTT. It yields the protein CASSVDRDGNQPQHF.

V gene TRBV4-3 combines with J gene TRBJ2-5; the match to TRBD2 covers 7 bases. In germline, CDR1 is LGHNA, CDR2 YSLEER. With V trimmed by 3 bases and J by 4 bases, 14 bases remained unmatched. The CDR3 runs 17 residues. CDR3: CASSQGVVREFRETQYF. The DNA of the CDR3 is TGCGCCAGCAGCCAGGGGGTGGTGCGGGAGTTCCGAGAGACCCAGTACTTC.

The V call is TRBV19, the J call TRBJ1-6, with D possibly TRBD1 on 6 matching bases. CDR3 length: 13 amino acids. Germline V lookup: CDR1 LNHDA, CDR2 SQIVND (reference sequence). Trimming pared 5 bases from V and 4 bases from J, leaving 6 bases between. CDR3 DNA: TGTGCCAGTAGTGGACAGTATAATTCACCCCTCCACTTT. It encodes CASSGQYNSPLHF.

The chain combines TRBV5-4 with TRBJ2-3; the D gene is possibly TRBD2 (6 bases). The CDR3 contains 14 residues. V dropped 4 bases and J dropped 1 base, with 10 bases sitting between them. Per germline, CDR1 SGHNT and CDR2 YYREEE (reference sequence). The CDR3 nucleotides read TGTGCCAGCAGCCTCACTAGCCGCACAGATACGCAGTATTTT. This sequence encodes CASSLTSRTDTQYF.

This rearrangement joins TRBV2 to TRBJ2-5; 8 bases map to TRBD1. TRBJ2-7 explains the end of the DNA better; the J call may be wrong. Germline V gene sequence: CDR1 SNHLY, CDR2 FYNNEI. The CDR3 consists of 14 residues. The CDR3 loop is CASTGGQGTYEQYF. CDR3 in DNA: TGTGCCAGCACGGGCGGACAGGGAACCTACGAGCAGTACTTC.

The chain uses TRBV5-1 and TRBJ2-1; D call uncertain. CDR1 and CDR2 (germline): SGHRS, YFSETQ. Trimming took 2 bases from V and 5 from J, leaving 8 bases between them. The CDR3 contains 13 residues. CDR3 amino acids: CASSFRLDNEQFF. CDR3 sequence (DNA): TGCGCCAGCAGCTTTAGGCTTGACAATGAGCAGTTCTTC.

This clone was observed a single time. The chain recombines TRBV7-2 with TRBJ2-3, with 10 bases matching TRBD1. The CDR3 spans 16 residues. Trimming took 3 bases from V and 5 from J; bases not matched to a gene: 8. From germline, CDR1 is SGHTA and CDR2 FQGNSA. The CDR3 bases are TGTGCCAGCAGCTTCCTGGGACAGGGGATCGGAGATACGCAGTATTTT. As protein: CASSFLGQGIGDTQYF.

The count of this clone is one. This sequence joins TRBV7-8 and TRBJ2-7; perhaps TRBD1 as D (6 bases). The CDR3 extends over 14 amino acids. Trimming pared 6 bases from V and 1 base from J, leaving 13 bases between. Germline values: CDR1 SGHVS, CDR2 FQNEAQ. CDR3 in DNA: TGTGCCAGCAGACAAAAGACAGGTTCCTACGAGCAGTACTTC. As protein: CASRQKTGSYEQYF.

The CDR3 nucleotides are TGCGCCAGCAGACAGGGCGGTGAAAAACTGTTTTTT. The encoded protein is CASRQGGEKLFF. This rearrangement joins TRBV10-1 to TRBJ1-4, with a tentative D call TRBD1 (6 bases). The CDR3 consists of 12 residues. V shed 6 bases and J shed 7 bases, with 9 bases lying between them. Germline values: CDR1 WNHNN, CDR2 SYGVQD (reference sequence).

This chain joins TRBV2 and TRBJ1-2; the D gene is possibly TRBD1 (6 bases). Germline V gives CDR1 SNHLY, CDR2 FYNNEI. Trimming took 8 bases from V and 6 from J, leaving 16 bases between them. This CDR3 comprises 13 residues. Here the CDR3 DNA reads TGTGCCAGCTCCGACAGAAGGGGGGATGGCTACACCTTC. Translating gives CASSDRRGDGYTF.

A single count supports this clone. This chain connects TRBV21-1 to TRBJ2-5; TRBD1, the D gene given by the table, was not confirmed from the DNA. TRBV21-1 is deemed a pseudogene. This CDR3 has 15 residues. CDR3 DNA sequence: TGTGCCAGCAGCAAAGGACAGGGGTTAGGGGAGACCCAGTACTTC. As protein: CASSKGQGLGETQYF.

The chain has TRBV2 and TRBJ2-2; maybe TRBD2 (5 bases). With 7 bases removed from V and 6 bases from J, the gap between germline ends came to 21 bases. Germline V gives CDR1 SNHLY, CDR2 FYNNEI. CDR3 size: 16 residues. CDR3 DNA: TGTGCCAGCACCCGAGAGAGGGAGATTTACGCCGGGGAGCTGTTTTTT. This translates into CASTREREIYAGELFF.

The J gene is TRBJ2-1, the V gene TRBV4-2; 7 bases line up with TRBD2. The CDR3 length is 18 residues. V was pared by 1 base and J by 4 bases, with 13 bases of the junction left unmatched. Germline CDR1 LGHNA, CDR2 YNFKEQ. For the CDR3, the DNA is TGTGCCAGCAGCCAAGTAAATCGTGTAGCGGGCTCATACAATGAGCAGTTCTTC. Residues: CASSQVNRVAGSYNEQFF.

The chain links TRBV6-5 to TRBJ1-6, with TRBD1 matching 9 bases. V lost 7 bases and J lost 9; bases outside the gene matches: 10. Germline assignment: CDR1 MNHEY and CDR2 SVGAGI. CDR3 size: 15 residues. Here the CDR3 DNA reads TGTGCCAGCACCCCGGACAGGGGACTCGGTTCACCCCTCCACTTT. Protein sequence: CASTPDRGLGSPLHF.

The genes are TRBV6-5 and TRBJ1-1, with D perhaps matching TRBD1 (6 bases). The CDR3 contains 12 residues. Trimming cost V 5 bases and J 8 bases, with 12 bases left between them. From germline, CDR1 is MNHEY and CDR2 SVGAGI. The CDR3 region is CASSDPGQEAFF. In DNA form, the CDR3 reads TGTGCCAGCAGTGACCCGGGACAAGAAGCTTTCTTT.

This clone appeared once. This chain's CDR3 is CASSAPHQGPYEQYF. The CDR3 bases are TGCGCCAGCAGCGCACCCCACCAGGGTCCGTACGAGCAGTACTTC. This chain uses TRBV5-1 with TRBJ2-7; D is perhaps TRBD1 (5 bases). The CDR3 totals 15 residues. CDR1 and CDR2 (germline): SGHRS, YFSETQ. V was shortened by 4 bases and J by 4 bases, with 18 bases between the two germline ends.

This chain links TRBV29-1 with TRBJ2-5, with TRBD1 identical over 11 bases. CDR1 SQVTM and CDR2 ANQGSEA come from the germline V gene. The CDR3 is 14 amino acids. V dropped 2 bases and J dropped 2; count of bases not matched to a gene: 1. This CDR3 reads CSVERDRGQETQYF. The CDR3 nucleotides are TGCAGCGTTGAAAGGGACAGGGGGCAAGAGACCCAGTACTTC.

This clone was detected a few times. The CDR3 region is CASSTTGITEAFF. CDR3 nucleotides: TGTGCCAGCAGTACTACAGGGATCACTGAAGCTTTCTTT. The J gene is TRBJ1-1, the V gene TRBV7-2; maybe TRBD1 (6 bases). Deletions cut 6 bases from V and 4 bases from J, with 12 bases between. Germline CDR1 is SGHTA and CDR2 is FQGNSA. This CDR3 has 13 residues.